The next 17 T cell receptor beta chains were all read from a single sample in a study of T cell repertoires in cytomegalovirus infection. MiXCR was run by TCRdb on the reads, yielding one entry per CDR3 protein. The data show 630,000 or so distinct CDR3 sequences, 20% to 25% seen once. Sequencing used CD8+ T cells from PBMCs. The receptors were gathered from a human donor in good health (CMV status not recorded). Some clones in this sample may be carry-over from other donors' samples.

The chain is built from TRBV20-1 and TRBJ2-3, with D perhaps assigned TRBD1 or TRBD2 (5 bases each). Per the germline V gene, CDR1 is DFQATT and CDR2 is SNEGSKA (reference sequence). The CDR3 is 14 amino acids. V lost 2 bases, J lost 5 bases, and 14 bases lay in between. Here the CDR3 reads CSARRLAGLDTQYF. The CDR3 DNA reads TGCAGTGCTAGACGTCTAGCAGGGTTAGATACGCAGTATTTT.

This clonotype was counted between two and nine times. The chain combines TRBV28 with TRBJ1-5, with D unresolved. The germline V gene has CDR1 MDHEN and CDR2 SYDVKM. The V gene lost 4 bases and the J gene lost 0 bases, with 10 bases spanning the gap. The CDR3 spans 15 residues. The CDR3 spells CASSSVEYSNQPQHF. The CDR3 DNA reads TGTGCCAGCAGTTCCGTGGAGTATAGCAATCAGCCCCAGCATTTT.

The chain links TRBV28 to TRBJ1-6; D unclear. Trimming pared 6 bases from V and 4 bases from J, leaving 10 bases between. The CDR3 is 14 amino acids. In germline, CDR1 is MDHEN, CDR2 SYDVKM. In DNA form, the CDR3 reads TGTGCCAGCAGCAGTTTGGGGTATAATTCACCCCTCCACTTT. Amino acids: CASSSLGYNSPLHF.

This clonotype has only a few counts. This CDR3 reads CASSPSAAEQFF. Written as DNA, the CDR3 is TGTGCCAGCAGCCCCTCAGCGGCTGAGCAGTTCTTC. The chain employs TRBV14 and TRBJ2-1; possibly TRBD2 for D (5 bases). With 4 bases removed from V and 9 bases from J, the gap between germline ends came to 10 bases. Germline V gene data show CDR1 as SGHDN and CDR2 as FVKESK. This CDR3 is 12 amino acids long.

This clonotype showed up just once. Here the CDR3 reads CASSLPSGGLDTGELFF. The CDR3, as DNA: TGTGCCAGCAGCTTACCATCCGGGGGCCTGGACACCGGGGAGCTGTTTTTT. The J gene is TRBJ2-2, the V gene TRBV7-6; the D gene could be TRBD1 or TRBD2 (6 bases each). In germline, CDR1 is SGHVS, CDR2 FNYEAQ. This CDR3 is 17 amino acids long. Trimming left V 2 bases short and J 3 bases short, with 16 bases between. The full variable domain, with the rest looked up from reference TRBV7-6 and TRBJ2-2, is GAGVSQSPRYKVTKRGQDVALRCDPISGHVSLYWYRQALGQGPEFLTYFNYEAQQDKSGLPNDRFSAERPEGSISTLTIQRTEQRDSAMYRCASSLPSGGLDTGELFFGEGSRLTVL.

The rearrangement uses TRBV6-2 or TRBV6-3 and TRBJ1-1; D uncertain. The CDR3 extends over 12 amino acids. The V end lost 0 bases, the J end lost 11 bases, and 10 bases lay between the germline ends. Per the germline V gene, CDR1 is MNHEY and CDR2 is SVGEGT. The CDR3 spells CASSYSRLEAFF. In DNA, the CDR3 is TGTGCCAGCAGTTACTCTAGGTTGGAGGCTTTCTTT.

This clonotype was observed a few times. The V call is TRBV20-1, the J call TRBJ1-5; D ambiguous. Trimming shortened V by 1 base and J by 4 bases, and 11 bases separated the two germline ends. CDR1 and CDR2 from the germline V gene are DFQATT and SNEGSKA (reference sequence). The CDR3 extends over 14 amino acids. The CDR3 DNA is TGCAGTGCTAGAGGGAAAGGACGGAATCAGCCCCAGCATTTT. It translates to CSARGKGRNQPQHF.

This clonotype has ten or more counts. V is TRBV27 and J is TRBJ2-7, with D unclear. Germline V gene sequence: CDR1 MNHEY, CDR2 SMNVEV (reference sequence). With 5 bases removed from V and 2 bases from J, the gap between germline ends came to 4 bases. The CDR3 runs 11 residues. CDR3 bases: TGTGCCAGCAGTAACACCTACGAGCAGTACTTC. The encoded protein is CASSNTYEQYF.

The CDR3 nucleotides are TGTGCCAGCAGCGTCAGTGTCCGCCTGGTCGATGAGCAGTTCTTC. Residues: CASSVSVRLVDEQFF. The rearrangement uses TRBV9 and TRBJ2-1; D is undetermined. The CDR3 extends over 15 amino acids. V lost 2 bases and J lost 8, with 17 bases in between. CDR1 is SGDLS and CDR2 is YYNGEE in the germline V gene.

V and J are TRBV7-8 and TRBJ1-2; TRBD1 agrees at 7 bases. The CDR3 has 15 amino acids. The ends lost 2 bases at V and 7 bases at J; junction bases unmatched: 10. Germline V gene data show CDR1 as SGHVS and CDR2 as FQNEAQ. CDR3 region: CASSLLGNRGSGYTF. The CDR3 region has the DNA TGTGCCAGCAGCTTACTTGGTAACAGGGGCTCTGGCTACACCTTC.

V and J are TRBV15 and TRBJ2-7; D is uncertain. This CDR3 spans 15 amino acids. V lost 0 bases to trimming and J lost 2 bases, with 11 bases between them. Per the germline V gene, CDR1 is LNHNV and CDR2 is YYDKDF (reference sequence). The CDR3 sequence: CATSRDLNPTYEQYV. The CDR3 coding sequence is TGTGCCACCAGCAGAGATTTGAACCCCACCTACGAGCAGTACGTC.

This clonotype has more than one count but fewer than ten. The CDR3 nucleotides are TGTGCCAGCAGCGGCAGTCTAGCGGGGAGGACGAGGGAGCAGTTCTTC. It specifies CASSGSLAGRTREQFF. The genes are TRBV7-9 and TRBJ2-1; 9 bases align to TRBD2. The germline gives CDR1 SEHNR, CDR2 FQNEAQ (reference sequence). The junction had 15 bases not matched to a gene; V was cut back by 5 bases and J by 10 bases. The CDR3 length is 16 residues.

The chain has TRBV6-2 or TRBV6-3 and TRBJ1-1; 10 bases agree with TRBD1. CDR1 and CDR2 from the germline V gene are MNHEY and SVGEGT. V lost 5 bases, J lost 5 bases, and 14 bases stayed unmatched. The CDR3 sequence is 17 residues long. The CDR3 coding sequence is TGTGCCAGCAGTGTCCGGGACAGGGGACGGCGATATACTGAAGCTTTCTTT. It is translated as CASSVRDRGRRYTEAFF.

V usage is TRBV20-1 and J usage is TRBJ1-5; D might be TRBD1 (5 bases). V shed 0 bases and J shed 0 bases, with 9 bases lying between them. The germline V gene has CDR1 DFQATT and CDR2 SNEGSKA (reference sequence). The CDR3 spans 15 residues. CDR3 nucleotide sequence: TGCAGTGCTAGAGACGGGGGTTTTAGCAATCAGCCCCAGCATTTT. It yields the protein CSARDGGFSNQPQHF.

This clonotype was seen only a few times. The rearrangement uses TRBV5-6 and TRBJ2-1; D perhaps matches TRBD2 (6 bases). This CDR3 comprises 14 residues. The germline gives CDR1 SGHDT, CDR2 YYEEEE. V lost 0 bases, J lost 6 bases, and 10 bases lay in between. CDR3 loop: CASSLELAVNEQFF. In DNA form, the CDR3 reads TGTGCCAGCAGCTTGGAACTAGCCGTCAATGAGCAGTTCTTC.

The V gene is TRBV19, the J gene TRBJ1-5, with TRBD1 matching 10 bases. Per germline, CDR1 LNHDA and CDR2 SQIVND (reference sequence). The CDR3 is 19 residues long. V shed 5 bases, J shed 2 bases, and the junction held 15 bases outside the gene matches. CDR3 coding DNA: TGTGCCAGTAGTCATTGGGGACAGGGGCTTCTCTTCGGCAATCAGCCCCAGCATTTT. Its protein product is CASSHWGQGLLFGNQPQHF.

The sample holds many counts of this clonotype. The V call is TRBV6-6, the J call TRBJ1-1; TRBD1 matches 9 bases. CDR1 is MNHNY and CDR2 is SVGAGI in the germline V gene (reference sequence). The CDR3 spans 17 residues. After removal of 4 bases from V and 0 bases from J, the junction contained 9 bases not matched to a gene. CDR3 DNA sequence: TGTGCCAGCAGTTTGGACAGGGGAGCAGGGGTGAACACTGAAGCTTTCTTT. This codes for CASSLDRGAGVNTEAFF.